Presented here are 20 T cell receptor beta chains from one specimen sequenced in a study of regulatory T cells in long-lasting Graves disease. CDR3 regions were amplified by Arm-PCR using iRepertoire HTBI primers to build TCR beta libraries. TCRdb reprocessed the multiplex PCR reads via MiXCR and lists one record per CDR3 protein. The sample lists fewer than 550,000 distinct CDR3 sequences, about 16% seen once, with 20% to 30% in the top ten. Time point in this sample: newly diagnosed GD, antithyroid drugs for less than 3 months. RNA from PBMCs was the source of the TCR library. These same data were also listed under a study on T cells in Graves' hyperthyroidism and ophthalmopathy.

Specimen: peripheral blood mononuclear cells (PBMCs), collected at new diagnosis, from a patient treated with antithyroid drugs. Receptor source: a woman aged 35-60 years with Graves disease.

As concerns this clonotype: A much bigger clone sits one base away, suggesting this may be a read error. The gene calls are TRBV7-8 and TRBJ1-1, with D uncertain. The CDR3 covers 11 residues. Per the germline V gene, CDR1 is SGHVS and CDR2 is FQNEAQ. The CDR3 coding sequence is TGTGCCAGCAGCTTAGGGTACGAAGCTCTCTTT. The encoded protein is CASSLGYEALF.

As to this clonotype: Just one base apart from a much larger clone, this may be a read error. V usage is TRBV2 and J usage is TRBJ2-1; D is uncertain. The CDR3 contains 15 residues. Germline V lookup: CDR1 SNHLY, CDR2 FYNNEI. The CDR3 DNA follows: TGTGCCAGCAGTGCGGAGTTGAGCTCCTGCAATGAGCAGTTCTTC. This sequence encodes CASSAELSSCNEQFF.

This clonotype showed up many times. The chain is built from TRBV11-2 and TRBJ2-5, with D possibly TRBD2 on 6 matching bases. Trimming shortened V by 1 base and J by 3 bases, and 12 bases separated the two germline ends. The CDR3 sequence is 15 residues long. Germline lookup yields CDR1 SGHAT and CDR2 FQNNGV. CDR3 loop: CASSLASGPKETQYF. The DNA for the CDR3 is TGTGCCAGCAGCTTAGCCAGCGGGCCTAAAGAGACCCAGTACTTC.

V usage is TRBV30 and J usage is TRBJ2-1; 8 positions agree with TRBD2. From germline, CDR1 is GTSNPN and CDR2 SVGIG (reference sequence). The CDR3 consists of 15 residues. The trim removed 0 bases at V and 1 base at J, leaving 2 bases unmatched. The CDR3 protein is CAWSVGGGSYNEQFF. The CDR3 DNA follows: TGTGCCTGGAGTGTTGGCGGGGGGTCCTACAATGAGCAGTTCTTC.

This rearrangement joins TRBV27 to TRBJ2-5, with D hard to call. CDR3 length: 14 amino acids. Germline values: CDR1 MNHEY, CDR2 SMNVEV (reference sequence). The V end lost 5 bases, the J end lost 1 base, and 11 bases lay between the germline ends. The CDR3 loop is CASSLNAAQETQYF. As DNA, the CDR3 is TGTGCCAGCAGTCTAAATGCGGCCCAAGAGACCCAGTACTTC.

This clonotype was picked up many times. The rearrangement joins TRBV24-1 to TRBJ1-4, with D possibly TRBD1 on 6 matching bases. The V gene lost 4 bases and the J gene lost 0 bases, with 11 bases spanning the gap. This CDR3 is built from 16 residues. Germline CDR1 KGHDR, CDR2 SFDVKD. CDR3 in DNA: TGTGCCACCAGTGAAGGCAGGGGAACAACTAATGAAAAACTGTTTTTT. It specifies CATSEGRGTTNEKLFF.

This clonotype was observed a few times. The V call is TRBV14, the J call TRBJ2-1, with 9 bases matching TRBD1. Trimming removed 1 base from V and 6 bases from J; junction bases left unmatched: 4. This CDR3 comprises 15 residues. From germline, CDR1 is SGHDN and CDR2 FVKESK. CDR3 nucleotides: TGTGCCAGCAGCCAAGTGGTGGACAGGGGCAATGAGCAGTTCTTC. This sequence encodes CASSQVVDRGNEQFF.

This clonotype was found many times. This chain links TRBV10-3 with TRBJ1-1; D uncertain. This CDR3 region has 12 residues. Germline V gene data show CDR1 as ENHRY and CDR2 as SYGVKD. V was shortened by 10 bases and J by 3 bases, with 12 bases between the two germline ends. The DNA for the CDR3 is TGTGCCACCCGAGCCTGGGACACTGAAGCTTTCTTT. Translating it yields CATRAWDTEAFF.

This clonotype was counted ten times or more. The chain joins TRBV20-1 to TRBJ1-2; D is unclear. CDR3 length equals 14 residues. CDR1 is DFQATT, CDR2 SNEGSKA, per germline (reference sequence). Trimming took 0 bases from V and 1 from J, leaving 9 bases between them. The CDR3 protein is CSARDPLNNYGYTF. In DNA form, the CDR3 reads TGCAGTGCTAGAGATCCCTTGAATAACTATGGCTACACCTTC.

This rearrangement joins TRBV5-1 to TRBJ2-3, with 11 bases that match TRBD2. This CDR3 is built from 18 residues. Germline assignment: CDR1 SGHRS and CDR2 YFSETQ. Trimming cost V 3 bases and J 3 bases; bases outside gene matches: 12. The CDR3 DNA follows: TGCGCCAGCAGCTCTGAGGGACTAGCGGCCGATGTGACAGATACGCAGTATTTT. It translates to CASSSEGLAADVTDTQYF.

The V and J genes are TRBV7-9 and TRBJ1-1; a weak D match, TRBD1 (6 bases). CDR1 is SEHNR and CDR2 is FQNEAQ in the germline V gene (reference sequence). V was pared by 4 bases and J by 7 bases, with 10 bases between. This CDR3 is 12 amino acids long. Here the CDR3 reads CASSSQGGEAFF. The CDR3 nucleotides are TGTGCCAGCAGCTCCCAAGGGGGTGAAGCTTTCTTT.

This clonotype was recorded many times. This rearrangement joins TRBV29-1 to TRBJ1-1; D not resolved. V dropped 5 bases and J dropped 6 bases, with 13 bases sitting between them. Germline V gene lookup returns CDR1 SQVTM and CDR2 ANQGSEA. This CDR3 region has 12 residues. CDR3 sequence: CSVRTPRPEAFF. CDR3 coding DNA: TGCAGCGTTAGGACCCCTCGACCTGAAGCTTTCTTT.

Remarks on this clonotype: This may come from a read error, since a much larger clone is one base off. It is likely a read error, because the conserved phenylalanine at the end of the CDR3 is missing. V is TRBV5-8 and J is TRBJ2-5; possibly TRBD1 or TRBD2 for D (6 bases each). This CDR3 is 15 amino acids long. Trimming shortened V by 0 bases and J by 1 base, and 10 bases separated the two germline ends. Germline V gene data show CDR1 as SGHTS and CDR2 as YDEGEE. The CDR3 DNA sequence: TGTGCCAGCAGCTTGGGGTCGGGGGCCCAAGAGACCCAGTACTCC. Amino acid sequence: CASSLGSGAQETQYS.

The CDR3 spells CASSLVGQGSEETQYF. CDR3 bases: TGTGCCAGCAGCTTAGTGGGACAGGGGTCGGAAGAGACCCAGTACTTC. The chain carries TRBV7-3 and TRBJ2-5, with TRBD1 matching 10 bases. Losses at the gene ends were 2 bases for V and 3 bases for J; bases not matched to a gene: 6. CDR1 and CDR2 from the germline V gene are SGHTA and FQGTGA. The CDR3 runs to 16 residues.

This clonotype was counted ten times or more. The rearrangement joins TRBV29-1 to TRBJ1-1, with a possible D match to TRBD1 (5 bases). In germline, CDR1 is SQVTM, CDR2 ANQGSEA. V was shortened by 1 base and J by 4 bases, with 7 bases between the two germline ends. This CDR3 is built from 12 residues. The CDR3 nucleotides read TGCAGCGTTGAAGTGGGGACCACTGAAGCTTTCTTT. Translated: CSVEVGTTEAFF.

This clonotype was counted a few times. V usage is TRBV10-3 and J usage is TRBJ2-2; tentative D call: TRBD1 (6 bases). The germline V gene has CDR1 ENHRY and CDR2 SYGVKD. The CDR3 runs 15 residues. Trimming removed 5 bases at V and 6 bases at J, with 16 bases between. CDR3 nucleotides: TGTGCCATCAGTAATAACGACAGGAGTCCCGGGGAGCTGTTTTTT. This gives the protein CAISNNDRSPGELFF.

In its sample, this clonotype was seen many times. The rearrangement joins TRBV18 to TRBJ1-1; 7 nucleotides align to TRBD1. Germline-derived CDR1 and CDR2 are KGHSH and LQKENI. This CDR3 has 17 amino acids. V trimming: 0 bases; J trimming: 4 bases; junction bases outside the gene matches: 11. The chain's CDR3 is CASSPPTGIGSGTEAFF. The CDR3, as DNA: TGTGCCAGCTCACCACCGACAGGGATAGGTTCAGGCACTGAAGCTTTCTTT.

In this sample, this clonotype turned up many times. The V and J genes are TRBV12-3 or TRBV12-4 and TRBJ1-5, with 9 nucleotides matching TRBD1. CDR3 length equals 19 residues. V lost 6 bases, J lost 0 bases, and 15 bases stayed unmatched. The CDR3 nucleotides read TGTGCCAGCAGCACCTCGGGACAGGGAGTCTTTTATAGCAATCAGCCCCAGCATTTT. This gives the protein CASSTSGQGVFYSNQPQHF.

In this sample, this clonotype turned up many times. The V call is TRBV3-1, the J call TRBJ2-7, with D uncertain. The CDR3 has 12 amino acids. Germline-derived CDR1 and CDR2 are LGHDT and YNNKEL (reference sequence). V lost 4 bases and J 6 bases, leaving 10 bases between the germline ends. DNA for the CDR3: TGTGCCAGCAGCCCCCGAGGAAGCGAGCAGTACTTC. Translated, it gives CASSPRGSEQYF.

This clonotype appeared many times. This rearrangement joins TRBV6-2 or TRBV6-3 to TRBJ1-5, with D maybe TRBD1 (5 bases). CDR3 length: 14 residues. Germline V CDR1 and CDR2: MNHEY, SVGEGT. V shed 10 bases and J shed 2 bases, with 15 bases lying between them. The CDR3 spells CATLPDSRNQPQHF. The CDR3 region has the DNA TGTGCCACGCTCCCTGACAGTCGCAATCAGCCCCAGCATTTT.